This T cell receptor (beta chain) was recorded in a study of CD8 T cells in ankylosing spondylitis. Study-level results: Significant enrichment of disease-linked clones was reportedly seen in matched ankylosing spondylitis synovial fluid. Within ankylosing spondylitis blood, a TCR beta motif made up of seven to nine highly homologous variants appeared to be characteristic. Both synovial fluid and blood in reactive arthritis had previously been reported to carry some motif variants.

The CDR3 has 14 amino acids. V dropped 2 bases and J dropped 5; count of bases not matched to a gene: 5. Germline loops: CDR1 SGHTA, CDR2 FQGNSA. Comments on this clonotype: Its antigen remains unidentified.

Quantitative barcoded 5'-RACE was used to prepare TCR beta libraries. TCRdb used MiXCR to reprocess the 5' RACE reads, holding one entry per CDR3 protein. The profile covers some 130,000 distinct CDR3 sequences, with 7.5% to 9.5% appearing a single time and 7.3% taken by the ten largest. The V and J genes are TRBV7-2 and TRBJ2-5, with 7 bases lining up with TRBD2. The specimen sequenced was synovial fluid, either unsorted or a sorted T cell fraction (not recorded which). The source is a male donor with ankylosing spondylitis. This CDR3 is CASSLMGGRETQYF. The CDR3 nucleotides are TGTGCCAGCAGCTTAATGGGGGGGAGGGAGACCCAGTACTTC.